These 31 T cell receptor beta chains share one sample of origin, sequenced in a study of blood T cell repertoires in COVID-19. TCRdb's table, derived via immunoSEQ multiplex PCR, lists solely in-frame clones and lacks some. The sample shows approximately 250,000 clones, approximately 86% of them seen only once. The sequenced material came from peripheral blood. Receptors originate from a woman aged 60-75 years with active or convalescent COVID-19.

The CDR3 nucleotides read TGTGCCATCAGTGAGTCAAGACAGGGGGCGAAAGATACGCAGTATTTT. As protein: CAISESRQGAKDTQYF. The rearrangement uses TRBV10-3 and TRBJ2-3; 10 positions match TRBD1. The CDR3 is 16 residues long. The germline CDR1 and CDR2 sequences are ENHRY and SYGVKD. V shed 0 bases, J shed 5 bases, and the junction held 5 bases outside the gene matches.

The rearrangement joins TRBV30 to TRBJ2-1, with TRBD1 matching over 8 bases. This CDR3 spans 16 amino acids. Germline CDR1 reads GTSNPN; CDR2 reads SVGIG (reference sequence). Trimming at V came to 0 bases and at J to 2 bases, leaving 6 bases not matched to a gene. The CDR3 protein is CAWSVQGVRTYNEQFF. The CDR3 DNA is TGTGCCTGGAGTGTACAGGGGGTGCGGACCTACAATGAGCAGTTCTTC.

The gene calls are TRBV25-1 and TRBJ2-7, with D possibly matching TRBD2 (6 bases). V lost 5 bases and J lost 3, with 14 bases in between. This CDR3 is built from 14 residues. The V gene's germline CDR1 is MGHDK and CDR2 SYGVNS. As DNA, the CDR3 is TGTGCCAGCAGTTCCGCGACGGGGGTCTACGAGCAGTACTTC. Translated, it gives CASSSATGVYEQYF.

Only one count was recorded for this clone. The J gene is TRBJ2-1, the V gene TRBV15; 8 nucleotides align to TRBD1. Germline values: CDR1 LNHNV, CDR2 YYDKDF (reference sequence). Unmatched junction bases numbered 3, after V lost 4 bases and J lost 1 base. CDR3 length: 15 amino acids. The CDR3 coding sequence is TGTGCCACCAGCAAAGGACAGGGATCCTACAATGAGCAGTTCTTC. Translating it yields CATSKGQGSYNEQFF.

In DNA, the CDR3 is TGTGCCAGCAGCCAAGAAGGCGGCCCCCTAAATCAGCCCCAGCATTTT. Residues: CASSQEGGPLNQPQHF. The chain couples TRBV3-1 (or the pseudogene TRBV3-2) to TRBJ1-5, with D unclear. V gave up 0 bases and J gave up 4 bases, with 13 bases separating them. Per the germline V gene, CDR1 is LGHDT and CDR2 is YNNKEL (reference sequence). This CDR3 is 16 amino acids long.

V is TRBV6-2 or TRBV6-3 and J is TRBJ1-5; 12 nucleotides match TRBD1. From germline, CDR1 is MNHEY and CDR2 SVGEGT. This CDR3 comprises 19 residues. The junction had 7 bases not matched to a gene; V was cut back by 0 bases and J by 1 base. The CDR3: CASSYSRDRGHMSNQPQHF. The CDR3 nucleotides read TGTGCCAGCAGTTACTCCCGGGACAGGGGGCATATGAGCAATCAGCCCCAGCATTTT.

The chain uses TRBV10-3 and TRBJ2-7; tentatively, D is TRBD1 (6 bases). The V and J ends lost 5 bases and 2 bases respectively, with 13 bases between them. Germline V gene sequence: CDR1 ENHRY, CDR2 SYGVKD. The CDR3 totals 14 residues. The CDR3 coding sequence is TGTGCCATCAGTCCCGGGACAAACACCTACGAGCAGTACTTC. As protein: CAISPGTNTYEQYF.

The V call is TRBV2, the J call TRBJ2-7; 7 bases are a match to TRBD1. V lost 10 bases, J lost 2 bases, and 8 bases stayed unmatched. The CDR3 extends over 13 amino acids. CDR1 is SNHLY and CDR2 is FYNNEI in the germline V gene. The CDR3 is CATHRGPTYEQYV. The CDR3 DNA reads TGTGCCACTCACAGGGGCCCGACCTACGAGCAGTACGTC.

J is TRBJ2-7 and V is TRBV29-1; TRBD1 matches at 7 bases. CDR1 and CDR2 (germline): SQVTM, ANQGSEA. V lost 6 bases, J lost 2 bases, and 7 bases stayed unmatched. There are 13 residues in the CDR3. CDR3 sequence (DNA): TGCAGCGTCACCGACAGGGTGGCCTACGAGCAGTACTTC. This encodes CSVTDRVAYEQYF.

V gene TRBV5-1 combines with J gene TRBJ2-3; TRBD1 aligns across 8 bases. CDR3 length equals 14 residues. V shed 4 bases and J 4 bases; nucleotides not matched to a gene: 5. CDR1 and CDR2 (germline): SGHRS, YFSETQ. The CDR3 sequence: CASSHGQGADTQYF. The CDR3 coding sequence is TGCGCCAGCAGCCATGGACAGGGCGCAGATACGCAGTATTTT.

The chain combines TRBV7-8 with TRBJ2-7, with D tentatively TRBD1 (5 bases). V lost 5 bases and J lost 6, with 14 bases in between. The CDR3 spans 13 residues. Per germline, CDR1 SGHVS and CDR2 FQNEAQ. The CDR3 DNA sequence: TGTGCCAGCAGCCAGACAAGGGGCCTCGAGCAGTACGTC. Amino acids: CASSQTRGLEQYV.

The chain is built from TRBV21-1 and TRBJ2-7; the table's TRBD1 call for D was not verified on the DNA. TRBV21-1 is a listed pseudogene. This CDR3 region has 17 residues. This chain's CDR3 is CASRGGTVQGSSYEQYV. DNA for the CDR3: TGTGCCAGCAGAGGGGGGACAGTGCAGGGAAGCTCCTACGAGCAGTACGTC.

The chain joins TRBV5-4 to TRBJ2-6, with D possibly being TRBD1 (6 bases). Germline V lookup: CDR1 SGHNT, CDR2 YYREEE (reference sequence). Deletions cut 5 bases from V and 1 base from J, with 7 bases between. The CDR3 has 14 amino acids. The CDR3 loop reads CASRDSSGANVLTF. The DNA of the CDR3 is TGTGCCAGCAGGGACAGTTCTGGGGCCAACGTCCTGACTTTC.

V is TRBV5-8 and J is TRBJ1-3; TRBD1 is a possible D gene (5 bases). V lost 5 bases, J lost 5 bases, and 20 bases lay in between. Germline V CDR1 and CDR2: SGHTS, YDEGEE. The CDR3 is 16 residues long. CDR3: CASSLSVDSRRNTIYF. The CDR3 DNA reads as TGTGCCAGCAGTCTCTCGGTTGACAGTAGAAGAAACACCATATATTTT.

The J gene is TRBJ1-3, the V gene TRBV2, with D maybe TRBD1 (6 bases). Trimming stripped 5 bases from V and 0 bases from J, with 17 bases between. Germline V gene sequence: CDR1 SNHLY, CDR2 FYNNEI. This CDR3 has 17 amino acids. The CDR3 coding sequence is TGTGCCAGCAGTTCCGGACGCCAGGGGCTCTCTGGAAACACCATATATTTT. Protein sequence: CASSSGRQGLSGNTIYF.

The chain combines TRBV5-1 with TRBJ2-2; 7 positions match TRBD1. J was trimmed by 6 bases and V by 4 bases; bases with no gene match: 0. Looked up from germline, CDR1 is SGHRS and CDR2 is YFSETQ. The CDR3 runs to 12 residues. For the CDR3, the DNA is TGCGCCAGCAGCGGGACAGCCGGGGAGCTGTTTTTT. The encoded protein is CASSGTAGELFF.

V and J are TRBV28 and TRBJ2-7, with a possible D match to TRBD2 (5 bases). Trimming left V 6 bases short and J 0 bases short, with 15 bases between. CDR1 and CDR2 from the germline V gene are MDHEN and SYDVKM. The CDR3 is made up of 15 amino acids. The CDR3 here is CASSQSGIRSYEQYV. Written as DNA, the CDR3 is TGTGCCAGCAGCCAATCGGGAATACGCTCCTACGAGCAGTACGTC.

The gene calls are TRBV2 and TRBJ1-3, with 7 bases fitting TRBD1. This CDR3 spans 13 amino acids. V lost 4 bases and J lost 16; bases outside the gene matches: 13. Germline loops: CDR1 SNHLY, CDR2 FYNNEI. The CDR3 region has the DNA TGTGCCAGCAGTGTGTGGTCTCGGGACAGCTCTTATTTT. Its translation: CASSVWSRDSSYF.

This chain joins TRBV5-1 and TRBJ2-2, with TRBD2 identical over 7 bases. Per the germline V gene, CDR1 is SGHRS and CDR2 is YFSETQ. The CDR3 runs to 15 residues. J gave up 5 bases and V 7 bases, and 11 bases lay outside the gene matches. The CDR3 DNA reads TGCGCCAGCCGGGAGGCGCTAGTGGGGACCGGGGAGCTGTTTTTT. It encodes CASREALVGTGELFF.

The chain is built from TRBV19 and TRBJ2-1; D call uncertain. Germline CDR1 reads LNHDA; CDR2 reads SQIVND (reference sequence). V lost 3 bases and J lost 0, with 9 bases in between. The CDR3 covers 15 residues. The CDR3 nucleotides are TGTGCCAGTAGTATTGGGCCTTTCTCCTACAATGAGCAGTTCTTC. Translating it yields CASSIGPFSYNEQFF.

The CDR3: CASREGYNEKLFF. Here the CDR3 DNA reads TGTGCCAGCAGGGAGGGTTATAATGAAAAACTGTTTTTT. This chain joins TRBV6-4 and TRBJ1-4, with D uncertain. V was trimmed by 6 bases and J by 4 bases, leaving 9 bases between them. The CDR3 consists of 13 residues. Germline V gene lookup returns CDR1 MRHNA and CDR2 SNTAGT.

The rearrangement joins TRBV9 to TRBJ2-7; D possibly corresponds to TRBD1 (6 bases). Trimming shortened V by 2 bases and J by 5 bases, and 14 bases separated the two germline ends. The CDR3 consists of 14 residues. CDR1 SGDLS and CDR2 YYNGEE come from the germline V gene. The CDR3 nucleotides read TGTGCCAGCAGCGTCAGGCCAGGGGATCACGAGCAGTACTTC. Amino acid sequence: CASSVRPGDHEQYF.

The chain recombines TRBV28 with TRBJ1-2; D not certain. Germline V gene lookup returns CDR1 MDHEN and CDR2 SYDVKM. The CDR3 runs 15 residues. V dropped 6 bases and J dropped 5 bases, with 19 bases sitting between them. The DNA of the CDR3 is TGTGCCAGCAGCCCGGGGAGGAGCCACTCATATGGCTACACCTTC. It yields the protein CASSPGRSHSYGYTF.

Points on this clone: Additional DNA sequences in this sample encode the identical CDR3. V usage is TRBV18 and J usage is TRBJ2-7, with D possibly TRBD2 on 6 matching bases. Trimming pared 3 bases from V and 2 bases from J, leaving 11 bases between. Germline V CDR1 and CDR2: KGHSH, LQKENI. The CDR3 length is 14 residues. DNA for the CDR3: TGTGCCAGCTCACCGGGGACTCAAACCTACGAGCAGTACTTC. This sequence encodes CASSPGTQTYEQYF.

This clone was detected a few times. V and J are TRBV6-5 and TRBJ1-5; D gene unclear. Trimming cost V 5 bases and J 6 bases, with 14 bases left between them. The CDR3 is 14 residues long. CDR1 MNHEY and CDR2 SVGAGI come from the germline V gene. In nucleotides, the CDR3 is TGTGCCAGCAGTAGCCTGGCGGACTCTCAGCCCCAGCATTTT. This codes for CASSSLADSQPQHF.

This clone was seen only a few times. This chain connects TRBV7-8 to TRBJ2-1; 15 positions agree with TRBD2. After removal of 1 base from V and 6 bases from J, the junction contained 13 bases not matched to a gene. From germline, CDR1 is SGHVS and CDR2 FQNEAQ. This CDR3 contains 20 residues. The CDR3: CASSLGSGLAGGSGGNEQFF. CDR3 bases: TGTGCCAGCAGCTTAGGCTCTGGACTAGCGGGGGGGTCAGGGGGCAATGAGCAGTTCTTC.

The V and J genes are TRBV7-9 and TRBJ2-7; tentative D call: TRBD1 (6 bases). Germline CDR1 and CDR2: SEHNR and FQNEAQ (reference sequence). V shed 5 bases and J shed 7 bases, with 15 bases lying between them. CDR3 size: 13 residues. The CDR3 is CASSIQGLGEQYF. DNA of the CDR3: TGTGCCAGCAGCATACAGGGCCTGGGGGAGCAGTACTTC.

The chain employs TRBV28 and TRBJ1-6; D unclear. The CDR3 has 12 amino acids. Germline CDR1 MDHEN, CDR2 SYDVKM. V lost 3 bases and J lost 15, with 12 bases in between. CDR3: CASSFFGESLHF. The CDR3 DNA is TGTGCCAGCAGTTTCTTCGGGGAGAGCCTCCACTTT.

The genes are TRBV7-9 and TRBJ1-1; 10 nucleotides line up with TRBD1. CDR1 is SEHNR, CDR2 FQNEAQ, per germline (reference sequence). There are 13 residues in the CDR3. The V gene end was trimmed by 6 bases and the J gene end by 4 bases; junction bases not matched to a gene: 2. The CDR3 sequence is CASSRQGATEAFF. CDR3 nucleotide sequence: TGTGCCAGCAGTCGACAGGGGGCCACTGAAGCTTTCTTT.

In this sample, this clone turned up a few times. The V and J genes are TRBV30 and TRBJ1-2; D is unresolved. The CDR3 totals 13 residues. Germline V CDR1 and CDR2: GTSNPN, SVGIG (reference sequence). V lost 0 bases and J 8 bases, leaving 13 bases between the germline ends. This CDR3 reads CAWSVTQVDGYTF. The CDR3 DNA sequence: TGTGCCTGGAGTGTAACTCAGGTTGACGGCTACACCTTC.

This chain uses TRBV25-1 with TRBJ1-4; the D is unclear. The ends were cut back, 3 bases at V and 10 bases at J, with 18 bases in the middle. Germline CDR1 is MGHDK and CDR2 is SYGVNS. CDR3 length: 15 residues. The CDR3 coding sequence is TGTGCCAGCAGTGAGTCGGGGAGCCTTGGGAGAAAACTGTTTTTT. Translating it yields CASSESGSLGRKLFF.